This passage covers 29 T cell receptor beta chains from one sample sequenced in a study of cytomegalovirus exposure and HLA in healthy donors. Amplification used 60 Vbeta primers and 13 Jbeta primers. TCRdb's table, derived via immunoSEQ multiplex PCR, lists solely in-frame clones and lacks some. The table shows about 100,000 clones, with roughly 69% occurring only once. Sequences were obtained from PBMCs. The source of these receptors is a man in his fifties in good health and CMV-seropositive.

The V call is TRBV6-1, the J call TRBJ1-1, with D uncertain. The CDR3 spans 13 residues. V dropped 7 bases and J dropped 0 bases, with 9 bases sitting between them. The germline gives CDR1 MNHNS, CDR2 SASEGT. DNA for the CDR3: TGTGCCAGCATCCGTCAGATGAACACTGAAGCTTTCTTT. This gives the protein CASIRQMNTEAFF.

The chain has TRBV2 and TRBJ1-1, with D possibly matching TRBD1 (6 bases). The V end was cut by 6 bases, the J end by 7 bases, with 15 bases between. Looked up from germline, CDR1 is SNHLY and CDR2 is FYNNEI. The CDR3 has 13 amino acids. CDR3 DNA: TGTGCCAGCAGACCCTACAGGGAAGGTGAAGCTTTCTTT. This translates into CASRPYREGEAFF.

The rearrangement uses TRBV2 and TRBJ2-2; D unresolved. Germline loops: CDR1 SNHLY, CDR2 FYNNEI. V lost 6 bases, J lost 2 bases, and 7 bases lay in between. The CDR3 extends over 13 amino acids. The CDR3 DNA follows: TGTGCCAGCAGGCAGGAAAACACCGGGGAGCTGTTTTTT. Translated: CASRQENTGELFF. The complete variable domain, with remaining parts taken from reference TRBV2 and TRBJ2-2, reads EPEVTQTPSHQVTQMGQEVILRCVPISNHLYFYWYRQILGQKVEFLVSFYNNEISEKSEIFDDQFSVERPDGSNFTLKIRSTKLEDSAMYFCASRQENTGELFFGEGSRLTVL.

The CDR3 reads CASSLGTSDYEQYF. CDR3 coding DNA: TGTGCCAGCAGCTTGGGGACTAGCGATTACGAGCAGTACTTC. The chain has TRBV11-2 and TRBJ2-7; 10 bases fit TRBD2. The trim removed 3 bases at V and 4 bases at J, leaving 3 bases unmatched. Germline V gene lookup returns CDR1 SGHAT and CDR2 FQNNGV. The CDR3 consists of 14 residues. Drawing the rest from reference TRBV11-2 and TRBJ2-7, the complete variable domain is EAGVAQSPRYKIIEKRQSVAFWCNPISGHATLYWYQQILGQGPKLLIQFQNNGVVDDSQLPKDRFSAERLKGVDSTLKIQPAKLEDSAVYLCASSLGTSDYEQYFGPGTRLTVT.

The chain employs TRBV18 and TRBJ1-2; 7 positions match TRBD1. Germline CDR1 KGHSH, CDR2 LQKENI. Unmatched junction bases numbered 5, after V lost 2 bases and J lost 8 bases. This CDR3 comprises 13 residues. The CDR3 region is CASSPETGSGYTF. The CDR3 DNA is TGTGCCAGCTCACCAGAGACAGGGTCGGGCTACACCTTC.

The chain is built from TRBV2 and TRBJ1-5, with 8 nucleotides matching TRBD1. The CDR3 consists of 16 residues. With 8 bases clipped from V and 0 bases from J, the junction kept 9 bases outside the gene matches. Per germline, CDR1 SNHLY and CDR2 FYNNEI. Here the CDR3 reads CASGWTGRFSNQPQHF. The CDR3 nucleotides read TGTGCCAGCGGCTGGACAGGGAGATTTAGCAATCAGCCCCAGCATTTT.

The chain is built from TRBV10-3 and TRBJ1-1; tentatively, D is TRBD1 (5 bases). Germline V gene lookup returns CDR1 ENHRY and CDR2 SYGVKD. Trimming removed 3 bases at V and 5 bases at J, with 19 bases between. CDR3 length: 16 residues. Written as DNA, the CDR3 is TGTGCCATCAGTGAAGGTGGGGGGGGTGAACGAACTGAAGCTTTCTTT. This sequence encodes CAISEGGGGERTEAFF.

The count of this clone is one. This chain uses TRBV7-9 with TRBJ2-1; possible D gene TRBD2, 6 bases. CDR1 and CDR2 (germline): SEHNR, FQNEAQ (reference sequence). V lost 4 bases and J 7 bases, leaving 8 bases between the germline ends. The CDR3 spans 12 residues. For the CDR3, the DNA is TGTGCCAGCAGCTGGGACTTTAATGAGCAGTTCTTC. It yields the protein CASSWDFNEQFF.

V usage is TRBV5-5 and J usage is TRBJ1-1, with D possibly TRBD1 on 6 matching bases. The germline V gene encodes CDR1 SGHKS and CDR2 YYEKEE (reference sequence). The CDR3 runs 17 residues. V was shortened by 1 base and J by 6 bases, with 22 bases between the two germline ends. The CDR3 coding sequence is TGTGCCAGCAGCTTGAAAGTTAGGGGACACCAAGATTCTGAAGCTTTCTTT. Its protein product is CASSLKVRGHQDSEAFF.

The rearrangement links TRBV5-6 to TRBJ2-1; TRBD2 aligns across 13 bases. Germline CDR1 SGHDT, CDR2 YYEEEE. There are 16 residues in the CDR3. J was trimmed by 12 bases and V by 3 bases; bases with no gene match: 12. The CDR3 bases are TGTGCCAGCAGCTCGACTAGCGGGGGGCCCCCGTTTAGGCAGTTCTTC. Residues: CASSSTSGGPPFRQFF.

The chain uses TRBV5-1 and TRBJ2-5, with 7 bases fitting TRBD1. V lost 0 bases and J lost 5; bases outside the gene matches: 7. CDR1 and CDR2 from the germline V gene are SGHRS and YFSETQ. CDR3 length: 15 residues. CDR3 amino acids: CASSLGQGVEETQYF. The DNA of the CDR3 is TGCGCCAGCAGCTTGGGGCAGGGGGTAGAGGAGACCCAGTACTTC.

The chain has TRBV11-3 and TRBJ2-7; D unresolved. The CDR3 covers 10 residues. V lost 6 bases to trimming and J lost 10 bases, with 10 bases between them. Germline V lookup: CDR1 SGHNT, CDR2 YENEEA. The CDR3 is CASSTAIQYF. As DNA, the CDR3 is TGTGCCAGCAGTACAGCAATCCAGTACTTC.

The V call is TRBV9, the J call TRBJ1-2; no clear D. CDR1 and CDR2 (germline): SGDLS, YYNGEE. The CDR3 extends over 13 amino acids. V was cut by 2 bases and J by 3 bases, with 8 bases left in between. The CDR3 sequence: CASSVSEDYGYTF. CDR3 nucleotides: TGTGCCAGCAGCGTCAGTGAAGACTATGGCTACACCTTC.

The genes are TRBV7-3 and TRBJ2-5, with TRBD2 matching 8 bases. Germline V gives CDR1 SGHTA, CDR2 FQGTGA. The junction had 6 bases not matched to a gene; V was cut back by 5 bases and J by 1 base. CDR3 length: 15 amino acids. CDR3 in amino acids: CASSQGAGGQETQYF. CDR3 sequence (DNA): TGTGCCAGCAGCCAAGGGGCGGGGGGCCAAGAGACCCAGTACTTC.

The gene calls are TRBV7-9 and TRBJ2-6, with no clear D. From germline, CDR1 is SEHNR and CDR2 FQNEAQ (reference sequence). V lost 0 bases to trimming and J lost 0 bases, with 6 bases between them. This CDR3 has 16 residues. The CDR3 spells CASSLAFNSGANVLTF. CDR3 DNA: TGTGCCAGCAGCTTAGCGTTCAACTCTGGGGCCAACGTCCTGACTTTC. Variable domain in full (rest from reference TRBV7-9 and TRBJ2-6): DTGVSQNPRHKITKRGQNVTFRCDPISEHNRLYWYRQTLGQGPEFLTYFQNEAQLEKSRLLSDRFSAERPKGSFSTLEIQRTEQGDSAMYLCASSLAFNSGANVLTFGAGSRLTVL.

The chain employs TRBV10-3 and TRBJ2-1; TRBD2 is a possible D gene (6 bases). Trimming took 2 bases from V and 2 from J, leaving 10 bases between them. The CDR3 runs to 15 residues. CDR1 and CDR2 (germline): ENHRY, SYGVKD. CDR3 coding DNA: TGTGCCATCAGTGAGAATAGCGGCGCCTACAATGAGCAGTTCTTC. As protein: CAISENSGAYNEQFF.

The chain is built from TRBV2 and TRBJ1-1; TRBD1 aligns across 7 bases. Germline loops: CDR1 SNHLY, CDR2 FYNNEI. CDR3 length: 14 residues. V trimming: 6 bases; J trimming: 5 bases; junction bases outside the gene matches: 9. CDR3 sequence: CASRVDRVETEAFF. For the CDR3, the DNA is TGTGCCAGCAGAGTTGACAGGGTAGAAACTGAAGCTTTCTTT.

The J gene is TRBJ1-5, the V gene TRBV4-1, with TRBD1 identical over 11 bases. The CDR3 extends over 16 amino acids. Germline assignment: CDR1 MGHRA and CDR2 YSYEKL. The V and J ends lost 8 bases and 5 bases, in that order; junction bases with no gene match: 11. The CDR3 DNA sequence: TGCGCCAGCGCGAAAACGGGGACAGGGGGAGATCAGCCCCAGCATTTT. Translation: CASAKTGTGGDQPQHF.

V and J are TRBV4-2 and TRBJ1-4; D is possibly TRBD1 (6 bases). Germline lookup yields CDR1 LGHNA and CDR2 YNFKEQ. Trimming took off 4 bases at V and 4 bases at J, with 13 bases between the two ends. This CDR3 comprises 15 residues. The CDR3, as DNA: TGTGCCAGCAGCCGCCAACAGGGAGTTAATGAAAAACTGTTTTTT. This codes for CASSRQQGVNEKLFF.

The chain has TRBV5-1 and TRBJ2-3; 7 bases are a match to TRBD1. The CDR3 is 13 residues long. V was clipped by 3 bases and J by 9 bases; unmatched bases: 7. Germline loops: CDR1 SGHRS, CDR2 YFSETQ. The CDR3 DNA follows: TGCGCCAGCAGCTATTTCGGACAGGAGACGCAGTATTTT. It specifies CASSYFGQETQYF.

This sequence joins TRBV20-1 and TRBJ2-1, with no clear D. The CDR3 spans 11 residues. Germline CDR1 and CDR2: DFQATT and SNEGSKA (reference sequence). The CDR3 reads CSWASYNEQFF. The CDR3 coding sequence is TGCAGCTGGGCGAGCTACAATGAGCAGTTCTTC.

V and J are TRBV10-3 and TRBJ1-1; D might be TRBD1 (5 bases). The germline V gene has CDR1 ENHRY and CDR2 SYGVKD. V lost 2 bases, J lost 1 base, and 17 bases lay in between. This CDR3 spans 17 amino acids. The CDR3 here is CAISEPMGGDSNTEAFF. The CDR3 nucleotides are TGTGCCATCAGTGAGCCCATGGGGGGGGACTCGAACACTGAAGCTTTCTTT.

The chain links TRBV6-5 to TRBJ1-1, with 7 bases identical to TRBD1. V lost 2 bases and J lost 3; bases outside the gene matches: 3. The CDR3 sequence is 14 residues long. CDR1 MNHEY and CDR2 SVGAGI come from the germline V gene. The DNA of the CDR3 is TGTGCCAGCAGTTACGACAGGGAGGACACTGAAGCTTTCTTT. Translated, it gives CASSYDREDTEAFF.

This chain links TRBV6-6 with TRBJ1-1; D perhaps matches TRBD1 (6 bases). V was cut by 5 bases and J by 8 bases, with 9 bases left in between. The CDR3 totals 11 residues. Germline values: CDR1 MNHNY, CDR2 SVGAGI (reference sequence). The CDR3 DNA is TGTGCCAGCAGTGAAACAGGGGAAGCTTTCTTT. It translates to CASSETGEAFF.

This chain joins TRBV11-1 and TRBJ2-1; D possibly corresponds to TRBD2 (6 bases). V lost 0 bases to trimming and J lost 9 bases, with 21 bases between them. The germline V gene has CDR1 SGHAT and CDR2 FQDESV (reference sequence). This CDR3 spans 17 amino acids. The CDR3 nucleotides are TGTGCCAGCAGCTTAGCGTTTGTGTCGTCGCGGCGGGGTGAGCAGTTCTTC. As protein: CASSLAFVSSRRGEQFF.

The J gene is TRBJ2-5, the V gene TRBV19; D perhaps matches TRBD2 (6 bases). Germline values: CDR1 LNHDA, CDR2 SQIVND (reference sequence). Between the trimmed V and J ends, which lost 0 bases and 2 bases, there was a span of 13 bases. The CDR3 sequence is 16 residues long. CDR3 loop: CASSIEPVRGQETQYF. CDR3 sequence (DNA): TGTGCCAGTAGTATAGAACCGGTTCGGGGGCAAGAGACCCAGTACTTC.

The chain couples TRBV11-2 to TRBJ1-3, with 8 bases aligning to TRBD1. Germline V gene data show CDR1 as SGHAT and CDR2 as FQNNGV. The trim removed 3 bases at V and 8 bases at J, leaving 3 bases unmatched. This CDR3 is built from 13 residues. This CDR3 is CASSFDRGDTIYF. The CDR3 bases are TGTGCCAGCAGCTTTGACAGGGGCGACACCATATATTTT.

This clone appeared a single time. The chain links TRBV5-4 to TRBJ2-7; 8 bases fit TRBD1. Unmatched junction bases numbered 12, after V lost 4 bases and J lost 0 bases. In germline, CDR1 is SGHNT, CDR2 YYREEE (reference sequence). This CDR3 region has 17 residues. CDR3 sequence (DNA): TGTGCCAGCAGCCAGGACGGACAGGGCCCTCTCTCCTACGAGCAGTACTTC. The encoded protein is CASSQDGQGPLSYEQYF. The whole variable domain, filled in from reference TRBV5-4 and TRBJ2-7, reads ETGVTQSPTHLIKTRGQQVTLRCSSQSGHNTVSWYQQALGQGPQFIFQYYREEENGRGNFPPRFSGLQFPNYSSELNVNALELDDSALYLCASSQDGQGPLSYEQYFGPGTRLTVT.

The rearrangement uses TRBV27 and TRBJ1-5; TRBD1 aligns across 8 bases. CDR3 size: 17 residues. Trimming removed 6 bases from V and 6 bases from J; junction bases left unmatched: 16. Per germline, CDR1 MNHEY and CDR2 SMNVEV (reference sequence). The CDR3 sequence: CASSPGGPSGRAQPQHF. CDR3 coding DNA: TGTGCCAGCAGCCCAGGGGGCCCTTCGGGACGCGCTCAGCCCCAGCATTTT.